This record covers a single TCR beta chain. A much larger clone lies a single base off, so this may be a read error. Flow cytometry had shown expanded CD8+CD57+ cells in the patients chosen for sequencing. This CDR3 is built from 15 residues. Trimming stripped 4 bases from V and 2 bases from J, with 15 bases between. Germline lookup yields CDR1 SGHRS and CDR2 YFSETQ. Genomic DNA acted as the template from which TCR beta VDJ combination and CDR3 sequence profiling were carried out. TCRdb processed the reads anew with MiXCR; each CDR3 protein has one entry. The sample has approximately 200,000 distinct CDR3 sequences; roughly 53% are singletons. The sample comes from a study of CD8+CD57+ T cells in acquired aplastic anemia.

Sequencing used sorted CD4+, CD8+, or CD8+CD57+ T cells (not recorded which) from PBMCs. The TCR originated in a human donor with aplastic anemia. The chain is built from TRBV5-1 and TRBJ1-1; maybe TRBD1 (5 bases). CDR3 in amino acids: CASSPVAGANTEAFF. The DNA for the CDR3 is TGCGCCAGCAGCCCCGTAGCCGGGGCTAACACTGAAGCTTTCTTT. The full variable domain, rest sourced from reference TRBV5-1 and TRBJ1-1, is KAGVTQTPRYLIKTRGQQVTLSCSPISGHRSVSWYQQTPGQGLQFLFEYFSETQRNKGNFPGRFSGRQFSNSRSEMNVSTLELGDSALYLCASSPVAGANTEAFFGQGTRLTVV.